Here is one T cell receptor beta chain with its context. Antigen: not known. TCRdb independently ran MiXCR on the 5' RACE reads; one entry per CDR3 protein. The data contain hundreds of thousands of distinct CDR3 sequences, over 9% of them singletons. All of the donors were Caucasians in good health. The data originate from a study of identical twins. Overall study findings and caveats: In beta out-of-frame sequences, the excess sharing between twins was weaker. Models underestimated how often monozygotic twins shared out-of-frame TCR alpha.

V was clipped by 6 bases and J by 4 bases, with 18 bases between them. The CDR3 runs 14 residues. Germline values: CDR1 SQVTM, CDR2 ANQGSEA. These data are also associated with another study on yellow fever vaccine responses in identical twins.

This TCR came from a woman under 30 in good health. The sequencing sample was made of PBMCs. This sequence joins TRBV29-1 and TRBJ2-5; D is possibly TRBD1 (5 bases). In DNA, the CDR3 is TGCAGCGTCGTAGGAGACAGCTTGGGAGAGACCCAGTACTTC. It yields the protein CSVVGDSLGETQYF. Drawing the rest from reference TRBV29-1 and TRBJ2-5, the complete variable domain is SAVISQKPSRDICQRGTSLTIQCQVDSQVTMMFWYRQQPGQSLTLIATANQGSEATYESGFVIDKFPISRPNLTFSTLTVSNMSPEDSSIYLCSVVGDSLGETQYFGPGTRLLVL.